A single T cell receptor beta chain is shown here with its context. Its antigen is not yet known. Base qualities are missing; no much larger clone stands one base away. From the cysteine up to the phenylalanine, the CDR3 has a length of 12 residues. Only the CDR3 DNA stays, 36 bases, in frame from base 1. V sheds 8 bases and J sheds 1 base, leaving 10 bases between their ends. Sequences DFQATT (CDR1) and SNEGSKA (CDR2) are obtained from the germline V gene (reference sequence). The data belong to a study of CD8 T cells in ankylosing spondylitis (TCRdb year 2017). Concerning the study at large: The study profiled T cell receptor beta repertoires in healthy donors and ankylosing spondylitis patients to find disease-linked TCR variants. The full study cohort comprised around 25 ankylosing spondylitis patients and 85 to 120 healthy donors. Peripheral blood was sampled, and synovial fluid was also collected from ankylosing spondylitis patients.

What the research found in general, with its limitations: Some motif variants had previously been reported in the synovial fluid and blood of reactive arthritis patients, which suggests shared mechanisms of disease initiation. A TCR beta motif made up of seven or eight highly homologous amino acid variants appeared to be characteristic of blood from ankylosing spondylitis patients. Significant enrichment of the disease-linked clones was reported in matched synovial fluid samples from ankylosing spondylitis patients. The disease-linked clones had a CD8+ phenotype and were found at relatively low frequencies in peripheral blood.

The reads were generated on an Illumina HiSeq 2500. TCR beta libraries were prepared by quantitative 5'-RACE with molecular barcodes. In the authors' own workflow: A new computational method based on a probabilistic model of VDJ rearrangement was used to identify disease-linked TCR variants. In TCRdb, the public reads were trimmed at Q25 with fastp and aligned with MiXCR, with productive beta chains retained. Rows are unified per CDR3 protein, each entry keeping the most common DNA and genes. The authors' filters were not applied to this entry. This sample lists some 87,000 distinct CDR3 sequences; under 30% were detected once. In total, the top ten clones hold less than 60% of the sample.

The sequenced sample consisted of blood, either unsorted or a sorted T cell fraction (not recorded which). The rearranged chain carries TRBV20-1 and TRBJ2-3; the D gene lacks a confident call. The receptor was derived from a male donor with ankylosing spondylitis or in good health (not recorded which). The CDR3 reads CSPEDGTDTQYF. The DNA reads as follows: TGCAGTCCCGAGGATGGCACAGATACGCAGTATTTT.